These 18 T cell receptor beta chains were all obtained from the same sample, sequenced in a study of vaccination and CD4 T cells after COVID-19. In TCRdb, the PCR reads were re-called with MiXCR into one record per CDR3 protein. The data contain 20,000 to 25,000 distinct CDR3 sequences, about 60% of them singletons. This specimen was CD4+ T cells from blood, taken before SARS-CoV-2 vaccination. The receptors originated from a human donor who had recovered from COVID-19.

The chain links TRBV20-1 to TRBJ2-1; D ambiguous. Germline assignment: CDR1 DFQATT and CDR2 SNEGSKA (reference sequence). Trimming took off 6 bases at V and 3 bases at J, with 18 bases between the two ends. The CDR3 contains 15 residues. Here the CDR3 DNA reads TGCAGTGCGAAAGATCGCCTCAAATTCTACAATGAGCAGTTCTTC. It is translated as CSAKDRLKFYNEQFF.

The chain joins TRBV14 to TRBJ2-2, with 12 bases identical to TRBD2. V shed 5 bases, J shed 5 bases, and the junction held 3 bases outside the gene matches. The germline V gene encodes CDR1 SGHDN and CDR2 FVKESK. This CDR3 is 15 amino acids long. CDR3 in amino acids: CASSTLAGGTGELFF. In nucleotides, the CDR3 is TGTGCCAGCAGCACACTAGCGGGAGGTACCGGGGAGCTGTTTTTT.

V is TRBV28 and J is TRBJ2-3; D not resolved. Germline-derived CDR1 and CDR2 are MDHEN and SYDVKM. V was trimmed by 3 bases and J by 8 bases, leaving 6 bases between them. CDR3 size: 11 residues. CDR3 coding DNA: TGTGCCAGCAGTTTCAGGTCTACGCAGTATTTT. This gives the protein CASSFRSTQYF.

This chain joins TRBV28 and TRBJ2-7; D is unclear. The CDR3 extends over 15 amino acids. With 7 bases removed from V and 3 bases from J, the gap between germline ends came to 19 bases. Per germline, CDR1 MDHEN and CDR2 SYDVKM. The CDR3 DNA follows: TGTGCCAGCACCACACTGGGAAGTAAGGGCTACGAGCAGTACTTC. Its protein is CASTTLGSKGYEQYF.

This clonotype has more than one count but fewer than ten. The chain carries TRBV20-1 and TRBJ2-1, with D possibly matching TRBD1 (5 bases). Per germline, CDR1 DFQATT and CDR2 SNEGSKA (reference sequence). V lost 3 bases and J 6 bases, leaving 9 bases between the germline ends. There are 12 residues in the CDR3. The DNA of the CDR3 is TGCAGTGCTAGCAGGCAGGGCAATGAGCAGTTCTTC. Its protein is CSASRQGNEQFF.

The chain couples TRBV7-6 to TRBJ2-5; tentative D call: TRBD1 (6 bases). The CDR3 runs to 13 residues. V was trimmed by 5 bases and J by 0 bases, leaving 7 bases between them. From germline, CDR1 is SGHVS and CDR2 FNYEAQ. CDR3 sequence: CASSRQDQETQYF. The CDR3, as DNA: TGTGCCAGCAGCCGACAGGACCAAGAGACCCAGTACTTC.

The chain joins TRBV20-1 to TRBJ2-1; TRBD2 agrees at 10 bases. The CDR3 spans 16 residues. V lost 4 bases, J lost 4 bases, and 10 bases stayed unmatched. CDR1 is DFQATT, CDR2 SNEGSKA, per germline (reference sequence). CDR3 in DNA: TGCAGTGCTAATTCTCGACTAGCGGGTAGATACAATGAGCAGTTCTTC. It is translated as CSANSRLAGRYNEQFF.

This chain connects TRBV15 to TRBJ2-3, with a possible D match to TRBD2 (6 bases). This CDR3 comprises 15 residues. Trimming stripped 6 bases from V and 1 base from J, with 14 bases between. CDR1 and CDR2 (germline): LNHNV, YYDKDF (reference sequence). The CDR3 loop is CATRELSGRTDTQYF. DNA for the CDR3: TGTGCCACCAGAGAGCTAAGCGGGCGCACAGATACGCAGTATTTT. Drawing the rest from reference TRBV15 and TRBJ2-3, the complete variable domain is DAMVIQNPRYQVTQFGKPVTLSCSQTLNHNVMYWYQQKSSQAPKLLFHYYDKDFNNEADTPDNFQSRRPNTSFCFLDIRSPGLGDTAMYLCATRELSGRTDTQYFGPGTRLTVL.

This clonotype showed up just a few times. The rearrangement uses TRBV18 and TRBJ2-4; TRBD1 matches at 7 bases. V lost 1 base to trimming and J lost 0 bases; unmatched junction nucleotides: 6. Germline V gene data show CDR1 as KGHSH and CDR2 as LQKENI. The CDR3 is made up of 17 amino acids. CDR3: CASSPRTGQVAKNIQYF. The CDR3 nucleotides read TGTGCCAGCTCACCACGGACAGGTCAAGTAGCCAAAAACATTCAGTACTTC.

The rearrangement joins TRBV21-1 to TRBJ2-2; the table gives TRBD1 as D, unverified against the DNA. TRBV21-1 is designated a pseudogene. This CDR3 is built from 16 residues. The CDR3 loop reads CASSTQGRVIAGELFF. The CDR3 DNA reads TGTGCCAGCAGTACCCAGGGGAGAGTTATTGCCGGGGAGCTGTTTTTT.

This clonotype was seen more than once but under ten times. This sequence joins TRBV7-9 and TRBJ2-2; 7 positions agree with TRBD1. Germline assignment: CDR1 SEHNR and CDR2 FQNEAQ (reference sequence). The CDR3 loop spans 14 amino acids. V was pared by 3 bases and J by 4 bases, with 2 bases of the junction left unmatched. This CDR3 is CASSFDRVTGELFF. The CDR3 bases are TGTGCCAGCAGCTTTGACAGGGTCACCGGGGAGCTGTTTTTT.

This clonotype was recorded once. The chain joins TRBV27 to TRBJ2-1; TRBD2 matches at 7 bases. Germline CDR1 and CDR2: MNHEY and SMNVEV (reference sequence). The CDR3 consists of 14 residues. J gave up 2 bases and V 10 bases, and 8 bases lay outside the gene matches. CDR3 loop: CATAREVAYNEQFF. The CDR3 coding sequence is TGTGCCACCGCCCGGGAGGTGGCCTACAATGAGCAGTTCTTC.

The rearrangement links TRBV20-1 to TRBJ2-6, with D tentatively TRBD2 (6 bases). V shed 3 bases and J shed 4 bases, with 7 bases lying between them. This CDR3 is 13 amino acids long. CDR1 is DFQATT and CDR2 is SNEGSKA in the germline V gene (reference sequence). The CDR3 DNA follows: TGCAGTGCTAGGGCGGGGGGGGCCAACGTCCTGACTTTC. Its translation: CSARAGGANVLTF.

There are a few counts of this clonotype. The rearrangement uses TRBV2 and TRBJ2-6, with unresolved D. The CDR3 is 15 amino acids. Germline V gives CDR1 SNHLY, CDR2 FYNNEI. V was cut by 7 bases and J by 0 bases, with 10 bases left in between. CDR3 nucleotide sequence: TGTGCCAGCACCCCCTTGGCCTCTGGGGCCAACGTCCTGACTTTC. Translation: CASTPLASGANVLTF.

This clonotype is a singleton in its sample. The V and J genes are TRBV19 and TRBJ2-7; D perhaps matches TRBD2 (6 bases). The V and J ends lost 6 bases and 5 bases respectively, with 14 bases between them. This CDR3 contains 13 residues. Germline CDR1 and CDR2: LNHDA and SQIVND (reference sequence). The CDR3 loop is CASRRNGGDEQYF. In DNA, the CDR3 is TGTGCCAGTAGACGAAACGGGGGTGACGAGCAGTACTTC.

This clonotype was counted between two and nine times. The V call is TRBV6-1, the J call TRBJ1-6; D possibly corresponds to TRBD1 (5 bases). CDR3 length: 15 amino acids. The germline V and J ends were trimmed by 1 base and 5 bases, with 9 bases remaining between them. In germline, CDR1 is MNHNS, CDR2 SASEGT. CDR3 loop: CASSEESGNNSPLHF. Written as DNA, the CDR3 is TGTGCCAGCAGTGAAGAGTCAGGGAATAATTCACCCCTCCACTTT.

This chain joins TRBV18 and TRBJ2-5, with D possibly TRBD2 on 5 matching bases. V lost 3 bases, J lost 5 bases, and 10 bases lay in between. CDR3 size: 13 residues. CDR1 is KGHSH and CDR2 is LQKENI in the germline V gene. Here the CDR3 reads CASSPEGTETQYF. DNA for the CDR3: TGTGCCAGCTCACCCGAGGGTACGGAGACCCAGTACTTC.

V and J are TRBV20-1 and TRBJ2-5; TRBD1 aligns across 11 bases. The J segment lost 4 bases and the V segment lost 3 bases, leaving 7 bases of the junction unmatched. Per the germline V gene, CDR1 is DFQATT and CDR2 is SNEGSKA (reference sequence). This CDR3 is 15 amino acids long. The CDR3 DNA follows: TGCAGTGCTAGTTGGACAGGGGGCTGGGGAGAGACCCAGTACTTC. Its protein is CSASWTGGWGETQYF.